The source of this T cell receptor beta chain is a study of regulatory dendritic cells for organ transplantation. Broader study findings: Memory T cells were less diverse than naive, with memory CD8+ most oligoclonal.

The CDR3 consists of 17 residues. V gave up 6 bases and J gave up 0 bases; unmatched junction bases: 7. Germline CDR1 LNHDA, CDR2 SQIVND (reference sequence). Points on this clone: Its antigen is unknown.

FACS sorted CD4+ or CD8+ T cells into CD45RA+ naive and CD45RO+ memory. Some clones are missing from TCRdb's copy, which holds only in-frame ones; the method was immunoSEQ multiplex PCR. The repertoire includes fewer than 40,000 clones, about 90% of them detected once, and approximately 0.11% sits in the top ten. The receptor comes from a human donor in good health. Sequencing was done on a sample of naive CD8+ T cells from blood. Subset indicated: CD45RA+ naive T cells. The chain combines TRBV19 with TRBJ2-6; 8 nucleotides align to TRBD1. The CDR3 is CASRNQDRDSGANVLTF. The CDR3 DNA reads TGTGCCAGTAGAAATCAGGACAGGGACTCTGGGGCCAACGTCCTGACTTTC.